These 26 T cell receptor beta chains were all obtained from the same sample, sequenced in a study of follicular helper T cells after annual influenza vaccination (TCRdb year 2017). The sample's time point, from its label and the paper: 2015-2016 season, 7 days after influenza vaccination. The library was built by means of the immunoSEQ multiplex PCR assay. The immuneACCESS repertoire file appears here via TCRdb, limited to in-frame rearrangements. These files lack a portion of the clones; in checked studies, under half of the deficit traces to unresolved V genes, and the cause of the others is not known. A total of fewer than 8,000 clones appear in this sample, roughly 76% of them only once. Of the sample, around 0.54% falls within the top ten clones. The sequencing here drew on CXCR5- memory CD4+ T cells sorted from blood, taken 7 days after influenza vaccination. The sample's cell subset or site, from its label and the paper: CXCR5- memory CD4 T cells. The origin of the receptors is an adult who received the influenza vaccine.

This CDR3 reads CASSLMGTNYGYTF. The DNA of the CDR3 is TGCGCCAGCAGCTTGATGGGTACTAACTATGGCTACACCTTC. The V call is TRBV5-1, the J call TRBJ1-2; D unresolved. Germline-derived CDR1 and CDR2 are SGHRS and YFSETQ. This CDR3 has 14 residues. V was pared by 1 base and J by 0 bases, with 7 bases between. The entire variable domain, with the rest obtained from reference TRBV5-1 and TRBJ1-2, is as follows: KAGVTQTPRYLIKTRGQQVTLSCSPISGHRSVSWYQQTPGQGLQFLFEYFSETQRNKGNFPGRFSGRQFSNSRSEMNVSTLELGDSALYLCASSLMGTNYGYTFGSGTRLTVV.

CDR3 region: CASSLDEQNTQYF. Written as DNA, the CDR3 is TGTGCCAGCAGCTTAGATGAGCAAAATACGCAGTATTTT. The chain is built from TRBV7-6 and TRBJ2-3; no reliable D call. Germline lookup yields CDR1 SGHVS and CDR2 FNYEAQ. CDR3 length: 13 residues. The V gene lost 1 base and the J gene lost 7 bases, with 9 bases spanning the gap.

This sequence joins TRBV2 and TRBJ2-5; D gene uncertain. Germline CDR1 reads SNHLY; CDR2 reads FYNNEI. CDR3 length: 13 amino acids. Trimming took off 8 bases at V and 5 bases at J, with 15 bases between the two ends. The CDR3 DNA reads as TGTGCCAGCCGGGCTAGGATTTTGGAGACCCAGTACTTC. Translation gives CASRARILETQYF.

The CDR3 spells CASSTERTEAFF. For the CDR3, the DNA is TGTGCCAGCTCAACCGAACGCACTGAAGCTTTCTTT. The rearrangement uses TRBV18 and TRBJ1-1, with D unresolved. The CDR3 covers 12 residues. V was trimmed by 5 bases and J by 4 bases, leaving 8 bases between them. Per the germline V gene, CDR1 is KGHSH and CDR2 is LQKENI.

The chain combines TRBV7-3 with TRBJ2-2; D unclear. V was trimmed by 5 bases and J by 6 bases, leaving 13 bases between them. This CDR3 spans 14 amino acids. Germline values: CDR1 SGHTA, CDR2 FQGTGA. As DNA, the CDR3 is TGTGCCAGCAGCGTCCGACCCCCCCCCGGGGAGCTGTTTTTT. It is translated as CASSVRPPPGELFF. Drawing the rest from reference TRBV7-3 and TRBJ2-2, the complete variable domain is GAGVSQTPSNKVTEKGKYVELRCDPISGHTALYWYRQSLGQGPEFLIYFQGTGAADDSGLPNDRFFAVRPEGSVSTLKIQRTERGDSAVYLCASSVRPPPGELFFGEGSRLTVL.

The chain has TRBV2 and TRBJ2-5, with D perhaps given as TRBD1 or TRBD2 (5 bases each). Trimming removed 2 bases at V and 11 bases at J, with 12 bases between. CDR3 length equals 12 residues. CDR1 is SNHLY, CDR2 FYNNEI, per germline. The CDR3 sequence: CASSELKGRQYF. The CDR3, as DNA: TGTGCCAGCAGTGAACTAAAGGGACGGCAGTACTTC.

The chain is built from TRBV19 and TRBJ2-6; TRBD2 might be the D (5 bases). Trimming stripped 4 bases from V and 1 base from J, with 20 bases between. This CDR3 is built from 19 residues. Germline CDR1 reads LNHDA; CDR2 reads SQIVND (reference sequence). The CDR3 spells CASSRYEDPGGSGANVLTF. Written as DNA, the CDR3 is TGTGCCAGTAGTAGATACGAGGACCCCGGAGGTTCTGGGGCCAACGTCCTGACTTTC.

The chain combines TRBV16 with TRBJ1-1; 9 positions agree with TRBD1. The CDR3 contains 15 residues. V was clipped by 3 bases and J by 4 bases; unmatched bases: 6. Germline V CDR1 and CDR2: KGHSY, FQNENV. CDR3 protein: CASSHSGTGFTEAFF. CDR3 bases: TGTGCCAGCAGCCACTCCGGGACAGGGTTCACTGAAGCTTTCTTT.

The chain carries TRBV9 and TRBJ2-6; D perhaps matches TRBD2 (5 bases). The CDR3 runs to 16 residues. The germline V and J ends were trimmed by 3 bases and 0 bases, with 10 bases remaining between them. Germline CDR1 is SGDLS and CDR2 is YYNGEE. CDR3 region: CASSARGSSGANVLTF. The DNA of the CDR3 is TGTGCCAGCAGCGCCCGGGGTAGCTCTGGGGCCAACGTCCTGACTTTC.

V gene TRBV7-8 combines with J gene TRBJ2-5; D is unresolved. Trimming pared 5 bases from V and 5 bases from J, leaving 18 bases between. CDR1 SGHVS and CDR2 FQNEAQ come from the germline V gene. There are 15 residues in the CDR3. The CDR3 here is CASSHSGTTQETQYF. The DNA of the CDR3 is TGTGCCAGCAGCCACTCGGGTACAACCCAGGAGACCCAGTACTTC.

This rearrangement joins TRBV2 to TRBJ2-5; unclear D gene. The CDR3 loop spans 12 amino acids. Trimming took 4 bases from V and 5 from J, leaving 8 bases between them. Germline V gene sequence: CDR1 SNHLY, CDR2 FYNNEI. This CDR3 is CASSATRETQYF. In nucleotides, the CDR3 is TGTGCCAGCAGTGCTACCAGGGAGACCCAGTACTTC.

CDR3 DNA: TGTGCCAGCAGCGTAGGGGACAGGGGGCTAGGTAATGAAAAACTGTTTTTT. It yields the protein CASSVGDRGLGNEKLFF. V is TRBV9 and J is TRBJ1-4; 12 positions agree with TRBD1. Germline CDR1 reads SGDLS; CDR2 reads YYNGEE. V lost 0 bases to trimming and J lost 4 bases; unmatched junction nucleotides: 4. There are 17 residues in the CDR3.

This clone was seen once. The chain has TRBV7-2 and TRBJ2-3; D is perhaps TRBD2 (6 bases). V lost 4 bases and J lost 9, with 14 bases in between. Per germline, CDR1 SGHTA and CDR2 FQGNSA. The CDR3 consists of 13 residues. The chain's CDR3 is CASSSGLPETQYF. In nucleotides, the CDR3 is TGTGCCAGCAGCTCGGGACTCCCTGAGACGCAGTATTTT.

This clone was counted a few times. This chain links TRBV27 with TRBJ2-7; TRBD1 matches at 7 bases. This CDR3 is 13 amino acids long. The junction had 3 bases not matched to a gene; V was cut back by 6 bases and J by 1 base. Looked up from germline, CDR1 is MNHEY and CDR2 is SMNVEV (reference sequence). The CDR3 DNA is TGTGCCAGCAGGAGGACAGGATCCTACGAGCAGTACTTC. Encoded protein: CASRRTGSYEQYF.

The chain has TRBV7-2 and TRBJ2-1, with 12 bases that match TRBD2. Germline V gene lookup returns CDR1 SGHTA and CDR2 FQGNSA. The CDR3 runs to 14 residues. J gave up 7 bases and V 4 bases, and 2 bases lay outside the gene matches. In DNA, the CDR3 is TGTGCCAGCAGCTGGACTAGCGGGATGAATGAGCAGTTCTTC. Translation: CASSWTSGMNEQFF.

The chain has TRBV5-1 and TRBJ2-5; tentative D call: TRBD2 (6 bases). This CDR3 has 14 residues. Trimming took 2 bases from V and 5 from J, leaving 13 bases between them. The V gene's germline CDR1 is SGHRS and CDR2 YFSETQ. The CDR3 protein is CASSLPSAGETQYF. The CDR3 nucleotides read TGCGCCAGCAGCTTACCTAGCGCAGGGGAGACCCAGTACTTC.

CDR3 in DNA: TGTGCCAGCTCAATTGGGGTGGAAAGCACAGATACGCAGTATTTT. It codes for CASSIGVESTDTQYF. This chain uses TRBV18 with TRBJ2-3; D is uncertain. Germline lookup yields CDR1 KGHSH and CDR2 LQKENI. The CDR3 has 15 amino acids. V was shortened by 5 bases and J by 0 bases, with 12 bases between the two germline ends.

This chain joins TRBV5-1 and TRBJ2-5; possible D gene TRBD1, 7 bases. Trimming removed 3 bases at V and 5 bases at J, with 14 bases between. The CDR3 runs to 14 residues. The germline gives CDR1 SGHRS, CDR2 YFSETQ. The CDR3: CASSSQGGLETQYF. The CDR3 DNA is TGCGCCAGCAGCTCCCAGGGGGGTTTGGAGACCCAGTACTTC.

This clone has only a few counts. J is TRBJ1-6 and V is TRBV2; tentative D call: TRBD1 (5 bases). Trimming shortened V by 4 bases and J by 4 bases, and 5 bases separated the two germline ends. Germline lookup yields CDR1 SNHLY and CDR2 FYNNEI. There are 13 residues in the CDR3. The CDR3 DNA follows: TGTGCCAGCAGTGGACAGTATAATTCACCCCTCCACTTT. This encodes CASSGQYNSPLHF.

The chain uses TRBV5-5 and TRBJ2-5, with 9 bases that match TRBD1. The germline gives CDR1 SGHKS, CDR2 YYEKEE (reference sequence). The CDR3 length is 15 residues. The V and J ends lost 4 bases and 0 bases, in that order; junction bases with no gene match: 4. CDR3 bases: TGTGCCAGCAGCCGACAGGGGGGGTACCAAGAGACCCAGTACTTC. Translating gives CASSRQGGYQETQYF.

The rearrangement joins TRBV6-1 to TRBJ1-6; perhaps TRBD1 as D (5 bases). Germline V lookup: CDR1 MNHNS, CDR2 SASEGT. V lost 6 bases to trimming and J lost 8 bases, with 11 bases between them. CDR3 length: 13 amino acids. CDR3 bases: TGTGCCAGCAGCCCAGGGACCTATTCACCCCTCCACTTT. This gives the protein CASSPGTYSPLHF.

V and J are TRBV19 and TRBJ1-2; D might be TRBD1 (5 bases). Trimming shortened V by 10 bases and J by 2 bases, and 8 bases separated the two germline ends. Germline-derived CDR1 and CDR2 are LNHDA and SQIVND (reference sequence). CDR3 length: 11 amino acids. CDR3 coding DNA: TGTGCCACCGGGGGAAACTATGGCTACACCTTC. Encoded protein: CATGGNYGYTF.

As DNA, the CDR3 is TGCGCCAGCAGTGTTTGGGCCAGAACCTACGAGCAGTACTTC. It yields the protein CASSVWARTYEQYF. The chain employs TRBV10-1 and TRBJ2-7; D ambiguous. The germline gives CDR1 WNHNN, CDR2 SYGVQD (reference sequence). There are 14 residues in the CDR3. The V end lost 4 bases, the J end lost 2 bases, and 12 bases lay between the germline ends.

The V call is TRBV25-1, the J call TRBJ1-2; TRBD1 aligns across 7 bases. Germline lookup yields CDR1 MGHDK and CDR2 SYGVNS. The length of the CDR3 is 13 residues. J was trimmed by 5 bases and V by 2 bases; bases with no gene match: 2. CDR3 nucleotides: TGTGCCAGCAGTGAAGCACAGGGGTATGGCTACACCTTC. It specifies CASSEAQGYGYTF.

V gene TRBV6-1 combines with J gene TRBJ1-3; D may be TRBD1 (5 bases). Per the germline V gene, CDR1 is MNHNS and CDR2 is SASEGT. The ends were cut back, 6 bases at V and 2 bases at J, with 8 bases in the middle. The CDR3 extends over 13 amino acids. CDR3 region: CASRQVTGNTIYF. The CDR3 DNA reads TGTGCCAGCAGACAGGTCACTGGAAACACCATATATTTT.

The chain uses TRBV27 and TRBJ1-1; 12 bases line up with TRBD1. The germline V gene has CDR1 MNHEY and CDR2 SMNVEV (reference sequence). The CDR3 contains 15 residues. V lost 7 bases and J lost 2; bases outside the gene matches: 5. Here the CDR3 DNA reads TGTGCCAGCAAATCAGGGACAGGGGGCAACACTGAAGCTTTCTTT. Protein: CASKSGTGGNTEAFF.